What follows are 13 T cell receptor beta chains derived from one specimen sequenced in a study of blood T cell repertoires in COVID-19. The protocol was immunoSEQ multiplex PCR, while the TCRdb copy is restricted to in-frame clones and leaves out a portion. The sample consists of more than 150,000 clones, around 90% of them appearing once. The source material was peripheral blood. These receptors were collected from a man in his forties or fifties with acute or convalescent COVID-19.

The chain's CDR3 is CASSARGGTSSGNTIYF. CDR3 nucleotide sequence: TGTGCCAGCTCGGCCAGGGGAGGGACCAGCTCTGGAAACACCATATATTTT. The chain links TRBV18 to TRBJ1-3, with TRBD1 as a possible D gene (6 bases). The V end lost 6 bases, the J end lost 0 bases, and 18 bases lay between the germline ends. Germline CDR1 is KGHSH and CDR2 is LQKENI. This CDR3 has 17 residues.

The chain recombines TRBV4-3 with TRBJ2-5; 7 bases align to TRBD1. The CDR3 loop spans 15 amino acids. V lost 0 bases and J lost 2; bases outside the gene matches: 3. The V gene's germline CDR1 is LGHNA and CDR2 YSLEER. The CDR3: CASSQDPGQQETQYF. CDR3 bases: TGCGCCAGCAGCCAAGATCCGGGACAGCAAGAGACCCAGTACTTC.

V gene TRBV12-2 combines with J gene TRBJ2-3; the table's D call, TRBD1, was not checked against the DNA. TRBV12-2 is described as a pseudogene. The CDR3 consists of 16 residues. Written as DNA, the CDR3 is TGTGCAAGTCGCTTAGGTGGCAGGGGTAGGGCAGATACGCAGTATTTT. It is translated as CASRLGGRGRADTQYF.

The chain couples TRBV4-3 to TRBJ1-1; 7 positions match TRBD1. The CDR3 sequence is 15 residues long. Germline V gene lookup returns CDR1 LGHNA and CDR2 YSLEER. Trimming at V came to 3 bases and at J to 2 bases, leaving 6 bases not matched to a gene. CDR3 region: CASSQNRGPNTEAFF. The CDR3 DNA is TGCGCCAGCAGCCAGAACAGGGGTCCTAACACTGAAGCTTTCTTT.

This chain uses TRBV18 with TRBJ1-1, with D possibly being TRBD1 (6 bases). Per germline, CDR1 KGHSH and CDR2 LQKENI. Trimming left V 1 base short and J 11 bases short, with 14 bases between. This CDR3 comprises 13 residues. The chain's CDR3 is CASSPQGDQEAFF. In DNA form, the CDR3 reads TGTGCCAGCTCACCACAGGGGGATCAGGAGGCTTTCTTT.

V usage is TRBV27 and J usage is TRBJ1-2; TRBD1 matches at 7 bases. V lost 2 bases to trimming and J lost 4 bases; unmatched junction nucleotides: 7. The CDR3 runs to 15 residues. From germline, CDR1 is MNHEY and CDR2 SMNVEV (reference sequence). CDR3: CASSLRGQTAYGYTF. Here the CDR3 DNA reads TGTGCCAGCAGTTTAAGGGGACAGACGGCCTATGGCTACACCTTC.

The chain recombines TRBV7-3 with TRBJ1-1, with D tentatively TRBD1 (6 bases). The V end lost 6 bases, the J end lost 1 base, and 12 bases lay between the germline ends. Germline V CDR1 and CDR2: SGHTA, FQGTGA. The CDR3 totals 14 residues. DNA for the CDR3: TGTGCCAGCAGGGGCGGACAGCAGAACACTGAAGCTTTCTTT. Its translation: CASRGGQQNTEAFF.

This chain links TRBV7-9 with TRBJ1-2; 7 nucleotides agree with TRBD1. The ends lost 1 base at V and 1 base at J; junction bases unmatched: 6. Germline assignment: CDR1 SEHNR and CDR2 FQNEAQ (reference sequence). The CDR3 has 16 amino acids. The CDR3 reads CASSLGGQEINYGYTF. CDR3 bases: TGTGCCAGCAGCTTAGGAGGACAGGAAATTAACTATGGCTACACCTTC.

This chain joins TRBV29-1 and TRBJ1-4; TRBD1 matches at 8 bases. The CDR3 totals 13 residues. CDR1 SQVTM and CDR2 ANQGSEA come from the germline V gene. CDR3 sequence: CTAEGTGNEKLFF. For the CDR3, the DNA is TGCACCGCGGAGGGGACAGGCAATGAAAAACTGTTTTTT. The whole variable domain, filled in from reference TRBV29-1 and TRBJ1-4, reads SAVISQKPSRDICQRGTSLTIQCQVDSQVTMMFWYRQQPGQSLTLIATANQGSEATYESGFVIDKFPISRPNLTFSTLTVSNMSPEDSSIYLCTAEGTGNEKLFFGSGTQLSVL.

The V gene is TRBV7-9, the J gene TRBJ2-3; 7 bases are shared with TRBD2. V shed 5 bases and J 3 bases; nucleotides not matched to a gene: 11. CDR1 SEHNR and CDR2 FQNEAQ come from the germline V gene (reference sequence). There are 16 residues in the CDR3. The CDR3 region has the DNA TGTGCCAGCAGCGAAGCCGCGAGGGGAGGGACAGATACGCAGTATTTT. This sequence encodes CASSEAARGGTDTQYF.

The DNA of the CDR3 is TGTGCCAGCAGTGAAACTGGACACTACCAAGAGACCCAGTACTTC. Its translation: CASSETGHYQETQYF. V usage is TRBV6-1 and J usage is TRBJ2-5; D possibly corresponds to TRBD1 (5 bases). CDR3 size: 15 residues. Trimming took off 2 bases at V and 0 bases at J, with 10 bases between the two ends. The germline CDR1 and CDR2 sequences are MNHNS and SASEGT.

The V call is TRBV11-3, the J call TRBJ2-7; 7 bases are shared with TRBD1. The DNA matches TRBJ2-5 better at its end, which makes the J call doubtful. Germline CDR1 is SGHNT and CDR2 is YENEEA. The CDR3 extends over 14 amino acids. CDR3 coding DNA: TGTGCCAGCAGCGCTGGGACAGACCAAGAGACCCAGTACTTC. Amino acid sequence: CASSAGTDQETQYF.

V gene TRBV19 combines with J gene TRBJ2-3; 7 nucleotides line up with TRBD2. CDR1 and CDR2 from the germline V gene are LNHDA and SQIVND (reference sequence). V lost 3 bases, J lost 4 bases, and 7 bases stayed unmatched. The CDR3 has 15 residues. The CDR3 region has the DNA TGTGCCAGTAGTATTCGCGGACTAGAGGCAGATACGCAGTATTTT. This translates into CASSIRGLEADTQYF.